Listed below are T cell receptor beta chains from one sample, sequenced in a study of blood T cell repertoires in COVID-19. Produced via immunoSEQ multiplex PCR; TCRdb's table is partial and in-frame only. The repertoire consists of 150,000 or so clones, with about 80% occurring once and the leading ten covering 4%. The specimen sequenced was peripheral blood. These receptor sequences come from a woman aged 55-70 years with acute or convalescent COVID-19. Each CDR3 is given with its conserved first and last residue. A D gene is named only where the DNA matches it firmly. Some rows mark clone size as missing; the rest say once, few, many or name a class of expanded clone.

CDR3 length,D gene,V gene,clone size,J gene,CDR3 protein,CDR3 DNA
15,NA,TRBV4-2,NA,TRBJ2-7,CASSHRVNTLSEQYF,TGTGCCAGCAGCCACAGGGTAAACACCCTCTCCGAGCAGTACTTC
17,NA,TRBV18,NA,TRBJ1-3,CASSPPLRGFSGNTIYF,TGTGCCAGCTCACCACCGTTGAGGGGGTTCTCTGGAAACACCATATATTTT
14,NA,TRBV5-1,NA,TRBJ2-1,CASSLSSTGGEQFF,TGCGCCAGCAGCTTGTCGAGCACTGGTGGTGAGCAGTTCTTC
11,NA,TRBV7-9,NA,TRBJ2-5,CASSLQETQYF,TGTGCCAGCAGCCTGCAAGAGACCCAGTACTTC
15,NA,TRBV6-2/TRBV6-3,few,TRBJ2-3,CASSYVASRTDTQYF,TGTGCCAGCAGTTACGTAGCGTCCCGCACAGATACGCAGTATTTT
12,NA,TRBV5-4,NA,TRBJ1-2,CASSSYNYGYTF,TGTGCCAGCAGCTCCTATAACTATGGCTACACCTTC
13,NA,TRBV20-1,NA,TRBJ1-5,CSASSGGNQPQHF,TGCAGTGCTAGTTCAGGGGGCAATCAGCCCCAGCATTTT
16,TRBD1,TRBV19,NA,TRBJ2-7,CASSPNRDSTAYEQYF,TGTGCCAGTAGTCCGAACCGGGACAGCACCGCCTACGAGCAGTACTTC
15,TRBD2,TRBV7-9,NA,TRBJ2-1,CASSSGGAFYNEQFF,TGTGCCAGCAGCTCCGGGGGGGCCTTCTACAATGAGCAGTTCTTC
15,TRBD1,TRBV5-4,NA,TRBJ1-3,CASSSRGVYGNTIYF,TGTGCCAGCAGCTCCAGGGGGGTTTATGGAAACACCATATATTTT
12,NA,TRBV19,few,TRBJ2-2,CASSIRAGELFF,TGTGCCAGTAGTATCAGGGCCGGGGAGCTGTTTTTT
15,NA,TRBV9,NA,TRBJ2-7,CASSAPGSSSYEQYF,TGTGCCAGCAGCGCCCCCGGGTCTTCCTCCTACGAGCAGTACTTC
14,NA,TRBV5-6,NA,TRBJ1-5,CASSLGKGDQPQHF,TGTGCCAGCAGCTTGGGGAAGGGGGATCAGCCCCAGCATTTT
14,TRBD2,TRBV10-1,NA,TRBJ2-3,CASTSREGPDTQYF,TGCGCCAGCACGTCCCGGGAGGGCCCAGATACGCAGTATTTT
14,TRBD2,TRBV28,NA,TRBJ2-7,CASTGTSGAYEQYF,TGTGCCAGCACCGGGACTAGCGGCGCCTACGAGCAGTACTTC
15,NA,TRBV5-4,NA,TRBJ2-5,CASSLGLLGGETQYF,TGTGCCAGCAGCTTGGGCCTTCTGGGAGGCGAGACCCAGTACTTC
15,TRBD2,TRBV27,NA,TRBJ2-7,CASSLSSGRAYEQYF,TGTGCCAGCAGTTTGTCGAGCGGGAGGGCTTACGAGCAGTACTTC
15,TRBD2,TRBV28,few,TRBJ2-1,CASSFGREGTDEQFF,TGTGCCAGCAGTTTTGGGCGGGAGGGAACGGATGAGCAGTTCTTC
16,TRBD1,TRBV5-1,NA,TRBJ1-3,CASSLEGGLSGNTIYF,TGCGCCAGCAGCTTGGAAGGGGGCCTCTCTGGAAACACCATATATTTT
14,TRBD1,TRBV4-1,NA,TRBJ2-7,CASSPGTGSYEQYF,TGCGCCAGCAGCCCAGGGACAGGGTCCTACGAGCAGTACTTC
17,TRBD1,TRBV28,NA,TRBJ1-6,CASSRWSQGTFLPPLHF,TGTGCCAGCAGCCGCTGGTCACAGGGGACCTTCTTGCCACCCCTCCACTTT
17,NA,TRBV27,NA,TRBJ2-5,CASSLSSSAGEVETQYF,TGTGCCAGCAGTTTATCGTCTTCAGCGGGTGAAGTAGAGACCCAGTACTTC
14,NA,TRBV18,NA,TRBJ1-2,CASSPVAGAFGYTF,TGTGCCAGCTCACCCGTGGCGGGGGCATTCGGCTACACCTTC
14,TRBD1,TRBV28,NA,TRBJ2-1,CAIDRGRFGNEQFF,TGTGCCATAGACAGGGGGCGCTTCGGCAATGAGCAGTTCTTC
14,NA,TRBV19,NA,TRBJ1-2,CASSIPGQDYGYTF,TGTGCCAGTAGTATTCCCGGTCAGGACTATGGCTACACCTTC
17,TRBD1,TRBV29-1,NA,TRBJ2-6,CSVEVVDRALGANVLTF,TGCAGCGTTGAAGTCGTGGACAGGGCTCTTGGGGCCAACGTCCTGACTTTC
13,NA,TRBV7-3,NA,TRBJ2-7,CASSLTQGSKQYF,TGTGCCAGCAGCTTAACCCAGGGGTCGAAGCAGTACTTC
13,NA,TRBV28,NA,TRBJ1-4,CASGGHLNEKLFF,TGTGCCAGCGGGGGACACCTTAATGAAAAACTGTTTTTT
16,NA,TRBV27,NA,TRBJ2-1,CASNRARSVFYNEQFF,TGTGCCAGCAACAGGGCGCGCAGCGTTTTCTACAATGAGCAGTTCTTC
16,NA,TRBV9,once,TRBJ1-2,CASSRDPGSSNYGYTF,TGTGCCAGCAGCCGCGACCCGGGGTCCTCTAACTATGGCTACACCTTC
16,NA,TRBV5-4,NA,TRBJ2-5,CASSSQTGSGEETQYF,TGTGCCAGCAGCAGCCAAACTGGGAGTGGGGAAGAGACCCAGTACTTC
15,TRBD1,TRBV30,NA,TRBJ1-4,CAWSVRQGLFEKLFF,TGTGCCTGGAGTGTAAGACAGGGTCTTTTTGAAAAACTGTTTTTT
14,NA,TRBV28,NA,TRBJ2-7,CASSLVTEPYEQYF,TGTGCCAGCAGTTTGGTAACAGAACCATACGAGCAGTACTTC
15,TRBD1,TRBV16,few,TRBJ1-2,CASSQSDRANYGYTF,TGTGCCAGCAGCCAATCGGACAGGGCCAACTATGGCTACACCTTC
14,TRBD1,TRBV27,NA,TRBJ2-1,CASNRQGVNNEQFF,TGTGCCAGCAATAGACAGGGGGTAAACAATGAGCAGTTCTTC
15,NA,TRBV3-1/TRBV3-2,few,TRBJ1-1,CASSHASYRGTEAFF,TGTGCCAGCAGCCACGCCTCTTATCGGGGCACTGAAGCTTTCTTT
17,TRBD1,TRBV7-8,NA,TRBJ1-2,CASSLEWGQGANYGYTF,TGTGCCAGCAGCTTAGAATGGGGACAGGGGGCTAACTATGGCTACACCTTC
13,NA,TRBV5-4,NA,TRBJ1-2,CASSLTSPDGYTF,TGTGCCAGCAGCTTGACATCCCCCGATGGCTACACCTTC
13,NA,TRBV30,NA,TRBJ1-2,CAWSPREVGHRTF,TGTGCCTGGAGTCCCCGGGAGGTGGGACACAGGACCTTC
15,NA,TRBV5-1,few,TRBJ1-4,CASGNPGQPGEKLFF,TGCGCCAGCGGAAACCCGGGCCAGCCGGGGGAAAAACTGTTTTTT
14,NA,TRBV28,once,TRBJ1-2,CASSFGGAGYGYTF,TGTGCCAGCAGTTTTGGGGGCGCTGGCTATGGCTACACCTTC
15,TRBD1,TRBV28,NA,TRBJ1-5,CASRPTGAGNQPQHF,TGTGCCAGCAGACCAACAGGGGCGGGCAATCAGCCCCAGCATTTT
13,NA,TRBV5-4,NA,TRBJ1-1,CASSLDGVTEAFF,TGTGCCAGCAGCTTGGACGGAGTCACTGAAGCTTTCTTT
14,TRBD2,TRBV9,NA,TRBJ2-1,CASSVVTSRNEQFF,TGTGCCAGCAGCGTAGTGACTAGCCGCAATGAGCAGTTCTTC
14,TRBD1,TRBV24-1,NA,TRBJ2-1,CATSDRGHRNEQFF,TGTGCCACCTCGGACAGGGGGCATAGGAATGAGCAGTTCTTC
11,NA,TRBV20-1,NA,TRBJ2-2,CSASRSGELFF,TGCAGTGCTAGCCGTTCCGGGGAGCTGTTTTTT
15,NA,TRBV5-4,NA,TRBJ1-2,CASSLFGTSDYGYTF,TGTGCCAGCAGCTTGTTTGGGACATCGGACTATGGCTACACCTTC
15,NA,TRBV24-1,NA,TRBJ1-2,CATSLGSTPYYGYTF,TGTGCCACCAGCCTGGGGAGTACCCCCTACTATGGCTACACCTTC
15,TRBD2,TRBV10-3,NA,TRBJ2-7,CAISETWGGSDEQYF,TGTGCCATCAGCGAGACCTGGGGCGGGAGTGACGAGCAGTACTTC
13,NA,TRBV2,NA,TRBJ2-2,CASSAQGGGELFF,TGTGCCAGCAGCGCTCAGGGAGGCGGGGAGCTGTTTTTT